The 13 T cell receptor beta chains below were found in one sample sequenced in a study of technical replicates of blood from several donors. The method was immunoSEQ multiplex PCR; TCRdb's version includes in-frame clones alone and lacks a portion of them. The sample lists under 90,000 clones; nearly 98% were seen once. The sample consisted of T cells isolated from PBMCs. The receptors come from a human donor in good health.

The chain has TRBV11-2 and TRBJ2-7, with D possibly TRBD2 on 7 matching bases. CDR1 and CDR2 from the germline V gene are SGHAT and FQNNGV. The CDR3 is made up of 16 amino acids. With 5 bases removed from V and 3 bases from J, the gap between germline ends came to 20 bases. The CDR3 here is CASSPTYTGGNYEQYF. CDR3 sequence (DNA): TGTGCCAGCAGCCCTACCTACACGGGGGGCAACTACGAGCAGTACTTC.

The chain links TRBV30 to TRBJ1-1, with TRBD1 identical over 7 bases. Losses at the gene ends were 8 bases for V and 2 bases for J; bases not matched to a gene: 2. The CDR3 totals 11 residues. Germline CDR1 GTSNPN, CDR2 SVGIG (reference sequence). CDR3 coding DNA: TGTGCCAGGGACAGTAACACTGAAGCTTTCTTT. Translated, it gives CARDSNTEAFF.

The chain employs TRBV9 and TRBJ2-3, with 9 positions matching TRBD2. Germline V lookup: CDR1 SGDLS, CDR2 YYNGEE. This CDR3 has 15 amino acids. V shed 2 bases, J shed 0 bases, and the junction held 1 base outside the gene matches. This CDR3 is CASSVLAGSTDTQYF. The CDR3 nucleotides are TGTGCCAGCAGCGTTCTAGCGGGGAGCACAGATACGCAGTATTTT.

V usage is TRBV5-1 and J usage is TRBJ2-1; 11 positions match TRBD2. The CDR3 covers 18 residues. CDR1 is SGHRS and CDR2 is YFSETQ in the germline V gene. After removal of 2 bases from V and 7 bases from J, the junction contained 14 bases not matched to a gene. The CDR3 DNA sequence: TGCGCCAGCAGCTTATCGACTAGCGGGACGACTTTGAGGAATGAGCAGTTCTTC. This sequence encodes CASSLSTSGTTLRNEQFF.

This sequence joins TRBV6-6 and TRBJ2-7; TRBD2 is a possible D gene (5 bases). This CDR3 is 12 amino acids long. The V end was cut by 5 bases, the J end by 5 bases, with 10 bases between. Germline V CDR1 and CDR2: MNHNY, SVGAGI (reference sequence). The CDR3 region is CASSTGKDEQYF. Written as DNA, the CDR3 is TGTGCCAGCAGTACCGGGAAGGACGAGCAGTACTTC.

The genes are TRBV10-3 and TRBJ1-2; D may be TRBD1 (5 bases). From germline, CDR1 is ENHRY and CDR2 SYGVKD. The CDR3 sequence is 13 residues long. The V and J ends lost 9 bases and 4 bases respectively, with 15 bases between them. In DNA, the CDR3 is TGTGCCATTCAGACAGCCCCAGGCTATGGCTACACCTTC. It specifies CAIQTAPGYGYTF.

The rearrangement uses TRBV6-5 and TRBJ2-1; D may be TRBD1 (5 bases). Per germline, CDR1 MNHEY and CDR2 SVGAGI. The CDR3 consists of 14 residues. Deletions cut 6 bases from V and 0 bases from J, with 9 bases between. The CDR3: CASRDTSSYNEQFF. In DNA form, the CDR3 reads TGTGCCAGCAGGGACACCAGCTCCTACAATGAGCAGTTCTTC.

The chain has TRBV4-1 and TRBJ1-3; D not certain. The ends were cut back, 4 bases at V and 7 bases at J, with 14 bases in the middle. The CDR3 runs 14 residues. Per germline, CDR1 MGHRA and CDR2 YSYEKL. In nucleotides, the CDR3 is TGCGCCAGCAGCCCACAAGGAGTAAGCAACACCATATATTTT. The encoded protein is CASSPQGVSNTIYF.

This rearrangement joins TRBV28 to TRBJ2-1; a weak D match, TRBD2 (5 bases). Trimming cost V 4 bases and J 0 bases, with 19 bases left between them. CDR1 is MDHEN and CDR2 is SYDVKM in the germline V gene. The CDR3 has 18 amino acids. The DNA for the CDR3 is TGTGCCAGCAGTTATTTATCCACTAGGCTAAGCTCCTACAATGAGCAGTTCTTC. Translated, it gives CASSYLSTRLSSYNEQFF.

The chain employs TRBV5-1 and TRBJ2-5, with TRBD2 matching 7 bases. V lost 4 bases and J lost 1; bases outside the gene matches: 7. Germline V gene sequence: CDR1 SGHRS, CDR2 YFSETQ. This CDR3 has 15 residues. The CDR3 nucleotides are TGCGCCAGCAGCAGGGGTGGCGGGGGCCAAGAGACCCAGTACTTC. Protein sequence: CASSRGGGGQETQYF.

The gene calls are TRBV29-1 and TRBJ2-1; D ambiguous. The CDR3 is made up of 13 amino acids. The germline V gene has CDR1 SQVTM and CDR2 ANQGSEA. V gave up 0 bases and J gave up 6 bases, with 9 bases separating them. This CDR3 is CSVEDLIGNEQFF. The CDR3 DNA follows: TGCAGCGTTGAAGATCTGATCGGCAATGAGCAGTTCTTC.

The V gene is TRBV27, the J gene TRBJ2-7; 10 bases are a match to TRBD2. Germline CDR1 is MNHEY and CDR2 is SMNVEV (reference sequence). The CDR3 covers 15 residues. V shed 0 bases, J shed 3 bases, and the junction held 2 bases outside the gene matches. The CDR3 region is CASSLSSGGYYEQYF. The DNA of the CDR3 is TGTGCCAGCAGTTTATCTAGCGGGGGGTACTACGAGCAGTACTTC.

This chain uses TRBV4-1 with TRBJ2-7; the match to TRBD2 covers 7 bases. V lost 6 bases and J lost 1; bases outside the gene matches: 9. This CDR3 has 15 residues. Looked up from germline, CDR1 is MGHRA and CDR2 is YSYEKL. CDR3 sequence reads: CASSPRTGGSYEQYF. The CDR3 nucleotides are TGCGCCAGCAGTCCCCGCACCGGGGGGTCCTACGAGCAGTACTTC.